The 3 T cell receptor beta chains presented below share a single source sample, sequenced in a study of tumor-infiltrating lymphocytes in primary liver carcinoma. Germline DNA was also extracted, and blood RNA was taken from unsorted whole blood. A constant-region primer served to make TCR beta cDNA from roughly 500 ng total RNA. Libraries covering TCR beta were generated through three nested multiplex PCR rounds (using a slightly modified ARM-PCR). In the first two PCR rounds, TRBV1-TRBV30 forward primers were paired with a C-beta reverse primer, and each round lasted roughly 9 cycles. TCRdb reprocessed the multiplex PCR reads with MiXCR, giving one entry per CDR3 protein. The sample shows about 210,000 distinct CDR3 sequences, around 60% of them seen only once. The sequenced sample was peripheral blood. These receptors came from a woman aged 55 to 70 with primary liver carcinoma and hepatitis B virus infection.

This clonotype was counted many times. The chain couples TRBV12-3 or TRBV12-4 to TRBJ2-1; the D gene could be TRBD1 or TRBD2 (5 bases each). CDR3 length: 17 amino acids. Trimming stripped 5 bases from V and 1 base from J, with 18 bases between. This CDR3 is CASSLHWDPPSYNEQFF. CDR3 DNA sequence: TGTGCCAGCAGTCTACACTGGGACCCACCGTCCTACAATGAGCAGTTCTTC.

Remarks on this clonotype: An end of the junction does not agree with germline; a read error may underlie this. The V call is TRBV4-1, the J call TRBJ2-2; D may be TRBD2 (6 bases). The CDR3 runs 16 residues. Germline V lookup: CDR1 MGHRA, CDR2 YSYEKL. The CDR3 DNA reads TGCGCCAGCAACCAAGAGTGCATAGCGGACACCGGGGAGCTGTTTTTT. This gives the protein CASNQECIADTGELFF.

This clonotype has a count of ten or more. The J gene is TRBJ2-6, the V gene TRBV28; perhaps TRBD1 as D (6 bases). The germline V and J ends were trimmed by 5 bases and 0 bases, with 14 bases remaining between them. Germline V lookup: CDR1 MDHEN, CDR2 SYDVKM. There are 17 residues in the CDR3. CDR3 loop: CASSPVGAHSGANVLTF. CDR3 in DNA: TGTGCCAGCAGTCCCGTGGGGGCTCACTCTGGGGCCAACGTCCTGACTTTC. Supplemented by reference TRBV28 and TRBJ2-6, the full variable domain reads DVKVTQSSRYLVKRTGEKVFLECVQDMDHENMFWYRQDPGLGLRLIYFSYDVKMKEKGDIPEGYSVSREKKERFSLILESASTNQTSMYLCASSPVGAHSGANVLTFGAGSRLTVL.